This is a list of T cell receptor beta chains from one sample in a study of cytomegalovirus exposure and HLA in healthy donors. The repertoire was sequenced with immunoSEQ multiplex PCR; TCRdb's copy has only in-frame clones and lacks some. Of about 82,000 clones listed, around 85% are singletons. Sequences were obtained from PBMCs. The source is a human donor in good health. CDR3s include the opening cysteine and the closing phenylalanine or tryptophan. A D gene is named only where the DNA matches it firmly. Not every row has a clone size; where given, it reads once, few, many or a size class.

abundance,len,v_gene,d_gene,CDR3aa
NA,13,TRBV6-1,NA,CASSELGSYEQYF
NA,18,TRBV4-2,NA,CASSQVSAEGATYNEQFF
NA,13,TRBV6-5,NA,CASSYGETGELFF
NA,18,TRBV4-1,TRBD2,CASSPGLAGGRAKNIQYF
NA,15,TRBV15,NA,CATSRESADTYEQYF
NA,15,TRBV2,NA,CASSEMGLSNYGYPF
NA,13,TRBV5-1,NA,CASSPSGGCEQYF
NA,17,TRBV27,TRBD2,CARGLAGTDLHVAEQFF
few,12,TRBV19,NA,CASGSYNQPQHF
NA,16,TRBV7-9,TRBD2,CASSLTSGGSPYEQYF
NA,15,TRBV5-6,TRBD2,CASSGLAGTQETQYF
NA,14,TRBV11-2,NA,CASSLAAWGETQYF
few,13,TRBV6-5,NA,CASSYDSTGDMFF
NA,15,TRBV7-6,TRBD1,CASSSPGTGAYEQYF
few,13,TRBV2,NA,CASSEWPNQPQHF
NA,13,TRBV10-3,NA,CAACEEEYNEQFF
NA,12,TRBV6-5,NA,CASGNSEYEQYF
NA,13,TRBV19,NA,CASSIDEEETQYF
NA,12,TRBV5-6,TRBD1,CASTKGATRRYF
NA,15,TRBV6-5,NA,CASSYGAGASNEQFF
NA,15,TRBV10-3,TRBD1,CAISDLGTGTDTQYF
once,17,TRBV21-1,NA,CASSPSRGGCRTGELFF
NA,12,TRBV2,NA,CASSEFLDTIYF
few,17,TRBV12-1,NA,CASSRGQGVSTNEKLFF
NA,15,TRBV9,TRBD1,CASSVEGTALDTIYF
NA,12,TRBV5-1,NA,CASSLEPYGYTF
NA,16,TRBV4-2,NA,CASSIQIPSSGNTIYF
few,14,TRBV10-3,NA,CATMHRDGTYEQYF
NA,14,TRBV18,TRBD1,CASSFPGQLREAFF
NA,13,TRBV5-1,TRBD1,CASSPPDRDGYTF
NA,15,TRBV9,TRBD1,CASSVRGQGNNEQFF
NA,15,TRBV6-5,TRBD1,CASRGGTGSSYEQYF
NA,16,TRBV18,NA,CASSRSGGSSGNTIYF
once,15,TRBV7-8,TRBD1,CASSFGDRIGTEAFF
NA,16,TRBV19,TRBD1,CASRRGTELTNYGYTF
NA,15,TRBV7-9,TRBD1,CASSPGDRGTQPQHF
few,16,TRBV7-6,TRBD2,CASSRLAGVTTDTQYF
NA,17,TRBV13,NA,CASGAAVTALSGNTIYF
NA,16,TRBV6-5,TRBD1,CASSYDRTGMGSPLHF
NA,15,TRBV7-2,NA,CASSLPLGGVGEQYF
NA,17,TRBV13,TRBD1,CASSPDGQEGTTGELFF
once,11,TRBV2,NA,CASGRGQPQNF
NA,15,TRBV11-2,TRBD1,CASRVSWDRSYEQYF
NA,13,TRBV6-1,NA,CASSAGLTDTQYF
NA,13,TRBV30,NA,CAWSYLSPFEQYF
NA,17,TRBV7-2,TRBD2,CASSLVGGLAGNNEQFF
NA,14,TRBV4-1,TRBD2,CASSPGLGTDTQYF
NA,15,TRBV19,NA,CASSILTGSNYGYTF
NA,14,TRBV5-6,NA,CASSLRGSTYEQYF
NA,15,TRBV9,TRBD1,CASSTTGTVNEKLFF
NA,16,TRBV5-1,TRBD2,CASSPRLAGGLNTQYF
NA,14,TRBV10-2,NA,CASGLGQSGNTIYF
NA,11,TRBV20-1,NA,CSAQGWTGAFF
NA,14,TRBV10-1,TRBD2,CASRPGLASDTQYF
NA,12,TRBV29-1,TRBD2,CSGGLAGVGQYF
few,15,TRBV6-5,NA,CASSYGQPNTGELFF
NA,13,TRBV25-1,TRBD1,CASRTGDLNEQFF
NA,15,TRBV19,NA,CASSITQVANQPQNF
NA,15,TRBV15,NA,CATSRDTRSYQPQHF
NA,11,TRBV5-1,NA,CASTQGTEAFF